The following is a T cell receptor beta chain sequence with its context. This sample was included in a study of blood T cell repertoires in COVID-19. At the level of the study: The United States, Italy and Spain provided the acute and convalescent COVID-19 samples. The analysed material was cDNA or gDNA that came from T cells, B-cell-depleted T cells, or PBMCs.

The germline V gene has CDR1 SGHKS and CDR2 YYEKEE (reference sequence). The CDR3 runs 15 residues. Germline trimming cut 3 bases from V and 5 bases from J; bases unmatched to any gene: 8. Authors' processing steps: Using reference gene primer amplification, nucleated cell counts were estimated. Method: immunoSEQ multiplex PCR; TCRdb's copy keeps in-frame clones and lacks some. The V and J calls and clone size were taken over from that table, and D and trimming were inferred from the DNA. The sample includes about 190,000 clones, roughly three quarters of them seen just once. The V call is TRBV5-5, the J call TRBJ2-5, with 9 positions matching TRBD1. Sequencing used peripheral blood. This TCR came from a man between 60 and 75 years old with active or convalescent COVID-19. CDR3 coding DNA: TGTGCCAGCAGCTCGAGGACAGGGGTGATTGAGACCCAGTACTTC. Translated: CASSSRTGVIETQYF.